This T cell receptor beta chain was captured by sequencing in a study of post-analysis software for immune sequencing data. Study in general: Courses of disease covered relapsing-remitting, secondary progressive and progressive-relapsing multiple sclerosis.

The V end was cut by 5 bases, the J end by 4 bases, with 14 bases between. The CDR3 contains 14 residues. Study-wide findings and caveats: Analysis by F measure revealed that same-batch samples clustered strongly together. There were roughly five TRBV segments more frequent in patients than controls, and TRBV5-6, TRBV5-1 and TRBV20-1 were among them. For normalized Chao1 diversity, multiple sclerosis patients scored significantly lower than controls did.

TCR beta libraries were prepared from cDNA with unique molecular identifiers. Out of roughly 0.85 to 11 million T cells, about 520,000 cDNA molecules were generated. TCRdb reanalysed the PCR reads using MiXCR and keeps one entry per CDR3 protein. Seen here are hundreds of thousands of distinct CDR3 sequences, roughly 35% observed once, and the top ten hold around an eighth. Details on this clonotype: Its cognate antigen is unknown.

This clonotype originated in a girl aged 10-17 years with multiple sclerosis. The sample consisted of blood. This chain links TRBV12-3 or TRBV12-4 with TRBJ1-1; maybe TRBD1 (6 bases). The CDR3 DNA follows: TGTGCCAGCAGTCTCCCCGGAGGGGGCACTGAAGCTTTCTTT. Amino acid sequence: CASSLPGGGTEAFF.